Below are 30 T cell receptor beta chains sequenced from a single sample in a study of patients and donors after allogeneic stem cell transplantation. In TCRdb, the RT-PCR reads were re-called with MiXCR into one record per CDR3 protein. Of some 87,000 distinct CDR3 sequences detected, around 48% appear once; the ten largest clones hold roughly three fifths. Sequenced input: blood, either unsorted or a sorted T cell fraction (not recorded which). The receptors shown here come from a human donor who was either an allogeneic HSCT recipient or a stem cell or donor lymphocyte infusion donor (not recorded which). It is not recorded whose cells these are; they may come from a transplant donor.

The chain uses TRBV19 and TRBJ1-1; D gene unclear. The V and J ends lost 3 bases and 0 bases respectively, with 8 bases between them. The germline CDR1 and CDR2 sequences are LNHDA and SQIVND (reference sequence). This CDR3 is 14 amino acids long. CDR3 protein: CASSIRRLNTEAFF. DNA for the CDR3: TGTGCCAGTAGTATCAGACGTTTGAACACTGAAGCTTTCTTT.

The CDR3 bases are TGCGCCAGCAGCTTGGCTTTCTCTGGAAACACCATATATTTT. Protein sequence: CASSLAFSGNTIYF. The gene calls are TRBV5-1 and TRBJ1-3, with D unresolved. V was trimmed by 0 bases and J by 0 bases, leaving 4 bases between them. This CDR3 spans 14 amino acids. The germline CDR1 and CDR2 sequences are SGHRS and YFSETQ.

The chain joins TRBV12-3 or TRBV12-4 to TRBJ2-2; TRBD2 matches at 8 bases. The CDR3 contains 15 residues. The V segment lost 3 bases and the J segment 6 bases; nucleotides outside the gene matches: 6. The DNA of the CDR3 is TGTGCCAGCAGTTTGTGGCGGGAGGTGGCCGGGGAGCTGTTTTTT. Its protein product is CASSLWREVAGELFF.

The V call is TRBV7-9, the J call TRBJ2-3, with 8 positions matching TRBD1. CDR1 and CDR2 from the germline V gene are SEHNR and FQNEAQ (reference sequence). Trimming removed 4 bases from V and 3 bases from J; junction bases left unmatched: 3. This CDR3 has 14 residues. The CDR3 here is CASSSQGATDTQYF. The CDR3 coding sequence is TGTGCCAGCAGCTCCCAGGGGGCAACAGATACGCAGTATTTT.

This clonotype occurred a few times. The V gene is TRBV12-3 or TRBV12-4, the J gene TRBJ1-6, with D perhaps matching TRBD1 (6 bases). V was shortened by 6 bases and J by 7 bases, with 16 bases between the two germline ends. The CDR3 consists of 15 residues. CDR3 sequence (DNA): TGTGCCAGCAGAGCGTGGGACACAACAAATTCACCCCTCCACTTT. Its translation: CASRAWDTTNSPLHF.

In its sample, this clonotype was seen once. The genes are TRBV4-3 and TRBJ2-1; D remains unclear. The germline V gene encodes CDR1 LGHNA and CDR2 YSLEER. There are 16 residues in the CDR3. Trimming removed 0 bases at V and 2 bases at J, with 11 bases between. DNA for the CDR3: TGCGCCAGCAGCCAAGATCGCGCAGCCCCCTACAATGAGCAGTTCTTC. This codes for CASSQDRAAPYNEQFF.

The rearrangement joins TRBV7-2 to TRBJ2-3; D may be TRBD2 (6 bases). This CDR3 comprises 15 residues. V gave up 1 base and J gave up 0 bases, with 8 bases separating them. The germline V gene has CDR1 SGHTA and CDR2 FQGNSA. As DNA, the CDR3 is TGTGCCAGCAGCTTAGTTAGCGGTAGCACAGATACGCAGTATTTT. Amino acid sequence: CASSLVSGSTDTQYF.

V usage is TRBV4-3 and J usage is TRBJ1-4; 7 bases align to TRBD1. CDR3 length equals 15 residues. Germline values: CDR1 LGHNA, CDR2 YSLEER. V shed 4 bases, J shed 7 bases, and the junction held 9 bases outside the gene matches. The CDR3 loop is CASSLNRGQSEKLFF. The CDR3 coding sequence is TGCGCCAGCAGCCTAAACAGGGGTCAGAGTGAAAAACTGTTTTTT.

This clonotype has only a few counts. The chain joins TRBV28 to TRBJ1-5; weak D call: TRBD1 (5 bases). V was shortened by 7 bases and J by 1 base, with 11 bases between the two germline ends. CDR1 and CDR2 (germline): MDHEN, SYDVKM. The CDR3 sequence is 14 residues long. CDR3 sequence: CASTFGASNQPQHF. CDR3 coding DNA: TGTGCCAGCACCTTTGGGGCCAGCAATCAGCCCCAGCATTTT.

This chain joins TRBV12-3 or TRBV12-4 and TRBJ1-1; D is possibly TRBD1 (5 bases). The CDR3 length is 13 residues. V lost 5 bases and J 6 bases, leaving 13 bases between the germline ends. The CDR3: CASSGQGEPEAFF. CDR3 coding DNA: TGTGCCAGCAGTGGGCAGGGAGAACCTGAAGCTTTCTTT.

This chain uses TRBV28 with TRBJ1-5; the D gene is possibly TRBD1 (6 bases). V lost 6 bases, J lost 2 bases, and 14 bases lay in between. CDR3 length equals 15 residues. The germline V gene encodes CDR1 MDHEN and CDR2 SYDVKM. CDR3 in DNA: TGTGCCAGCAGCCTCACAGGGTTTGGCAATCAGCCCCAGCATTTT. Translated, it gives CASSLTGFGNQPQHF.

The V and J genes are TRBV25-1 and TRBJ1-2, with unresolved D. The V end was cut by 5 bases, the J end by 10 bases, with 14 bases between. The CDR3 consists of 12 residues. Germline lookup yields CDR1 MGHDK and CDR2 SYGVNS. CDR3 region: CASSTYGPDYTF. Written as DNA, the CDR3 is TGTGCCAGCAGTACCTATGGGCCTGACTACACCTTC.

J is TRBJ2-7 and V is TRBV4-3; 9 bases fit TRBD1. V lost 4 bases to trimming and J lost 2 bases; unmatched junction nucleotides: 6. The CDR3 covers 15 residues. Germline V gives CDR1 LGHNA, CDR2 YSLEER. The CDR3 sequence: CASSPLQGATYEQYF. The CDR3 coding sequence is TGCGCCAGCAGCCCGCTACAGGGGGCCACCTACGAGCAGTACTTC.

This rearrangement joins TRBV6-5 to TRBJ2-2; a weak D match, TRBD1 (5 bases). This CDR3 comprises 15 residues. Trimming cost V 7 bases and J 4 bases, with 16 bases left between them. Germline lookup yields CDR1 MNHEY and CDR2 SVGAGI. The chain's CDR3 is CASTDSSPGTGELFF. Written as DNA, the CDR3 is TGTGCCAGCACTGACAGTTCCCCGGGCACCGGGGAGCTGTTTTTT.

The CDR3 bases are TGTGCCAGCAGTTCACCCCCCGGGGAGCTGTTTTTT. Translation gives CASSSPPGELFF. V usage is TRBV12-3 or TRBV12-4 and J usage is TRBJ2-2; D is undetermined. This CDR3 has 12 residues. V shed 4 bases and J shed 6 bases, with 6 bases lying between them.

This clonotype was observed a few times. The V gene is TRBV3-1, the J gene TRBJ1-5; possibly TRBD1 for D (6 bases). Per the germline V gene, CDR1 is LGHDT and CDR2 is YNNKEL (reference sequence). The CDR3 has 18 residues. V dropped 1 base and J dropped 2 bases, with 18 bases sitting between them. CDR3 residues: CASSQGTWGGSGNQPQHF. CDR3 in DNA: TGTGCCAGCAGCCAAGGAACTTGGGGGGGCAGTGGCAATCAGCCCCAGCATTTT.

A few counts support this clonotype. The genes are TRBV2 and TRBJ1-2, with 9 bases fitting TRBD1. The CDR3 is 13 residues long. Germline V gene lookup returns CDR1 SNHLY and CDR2 FYNNEI. Trimming removed 8 bases from V and 2 bases from J; junction bases left unmatched: 3. The CDR3 DNA is TGTGCCAGCGCCGGGACAGGGAACTATGGCTACACCTTC. This encodes CASAGTGNYGYTF.

This clonotype turned up a few times. This sequence joins TRBV3-1 and TRBJ1-1, with D uncertain. Germline CDR1 reads LGHDT; CDR2 reads YNNKEL (reference sequence). CDR3 length: 14 residues. Between the trimmed V and J ends, which lost 4 bases and 1 base, there was a span of 10 bases. The CDR3 bases are TGTGCCAGCAGCCGTAAGTTCGAGAACACTGAAGCTTTCTTT. As protein: CASSRKFENTEAFF.

The chain has TRBV29-1 and TRBJ1-1; TRBD1 is a possible D gene (6 bases). CDR1 SQVTM and CDR2 ANQGSEA come from the germline V gene. V was pared by 1 base and J by 1 base, with 10 bases between. The CDR3 totals 14 residues. CDR3 coding DNA: TGCAGCGTTGAAGTAAGGGGGGAGAACACTGAAGCTTTCTTT. Its protein is CSVEVRGENTEAFF. Filled out from reference TRBV29-1 and TRBJ1-1, the complete variable domain reads SAVISQKPSRDICQRGTSLTIQCQVDSQVTMMFWYRQQPGQSLTLIATANQGSEATYESGFVIDKFPISRPNLTFSTLTVSNMSPEDSSIYLCSVEVRGENTEAFFGQGTRLTVV.

The V and J genes are TRBV9 and TRBJ2-3, with 11 bases lining up with TRBD2. The CDR3 runs 15 residues. Losses at the gene ends were 3 bases for V and 5 bases for J; bases not matched to a gene: 5. Per germline, CDR1 SGDLS and CDR2 YYNGEE. Here the CDR3 reads CASSAPGLAVDTQYF. The DNA for the CDR3 is TGTGCCAGCAGCGCACCGGGACTAGCGGTAGATACGCAGTATTTT.

The chain links TRBV28 to TRBJ1-2, with TRBD1 identical over 8 bases. Germline-derived CDR1 and CDR2 are MDHEN and SYDVKM. V dropped 4 bases and J dropped 3; count of bases not matched to a gene: 7. This CDR3 spans 15 amino acids. The CDR3 sequence: CASSSLLTGDYGYTF. The CDR3 DNA sequence: TGTGCCAGCAGTTCCCTCTTGACAGGGGACTATGGCTACACCTTC.

This chain joins TRBV6-5 and TRBJ2-3; the D is unclear. This CDR3 is built from 17 residues. Trimming removed 2 bases at V and 2 bases at J, with 17 bases between. Germline V CDR1 and CDR2: MNHEY, SVGAGI. The CDR3 reads CASSYVPDPSFTDTQYF. The CDR3 coding sequence is TGTGCCAGCAGTTACGTGCCAGATCCTAGTTTCACAGATACGCAGTATTTT.

This clonotype was counted once. The chain employs TRBV7-3 and TRBJ1-2, with D unresolved. This CDR3 is 13 amino acids long. Deletions cut 3 bases from V and 2 bases from J, with 7 bases between. Looked up from germline, CDR1 is SGHTA and CDR2 is FQGTGA. The CDR3 DNA follows: TGTGCCAGCAGCTTCGACGGGAACTATGGCTACACCTTC. Translation gives CASSFDGNYGYTF.

This clonotype has more than one count but fewer than ten. The chain combines TRBV6-2 or TRBV6-3 with TRBJ1-2; D perhaps matches TRBD1 (5 bases). The CDR3 sequence is 12 residues long. CDR1 MNHEY and CDR2 SVGEGT come from the germline V gene. V dropped 6 bases and J dropped 7 bases, with 12 bases sitting between them. Written as DNA, the CDR3 is TGTGCCAGCAGCATACAGGCTCTTGGCTACACCTTC. This gives the protein CASSIQALGYTF.

The sample holds a few counts of this clonotype. This sequence joins TRBV6-5 and TRBJ1-2; D remains unclear. Deletions cut 0 bases from V and 4 bases from J, with 6 bases between. Germline V gene data show CDR1 as MNHEY and CDR2 as SVGAGI. This CDR3 spans 13 amino acids. The CDR3 protein is CASSYSTVYGYTF. The CDR3 bases are TGTGCCAGCAGTTACTCGACGGTCTATGGCTACACCTTC.

V usage is TRBV12-3 or TRBV12-4 and J usage is TRBJ1-5; unclear D gene. Trimming shortened V by 6 bases and J by 6 bases, and 12 bases separated the two germline ends. The CDR3 is 13 amino acids. CDR3 residues: CASSQAVVQPQHF. Here the CDR3 DNA reads TGTGCCAGCAGCCAAGCGGTAGTTCAGCCCCAGCATTTT.

This clonotype was counted a few times. The chain recombines TRBV12-3 or TRBV12-4 with TRBJ2-3; TRBD2 matches 11 bases. The CDR3 length is 15 residues. Losses at the gene ends were 4 bases for V and 3 bases for J; bases not matched to a gene: 3. CDR3 region: CASSYGTSGTDTQYF. Here the CDR3 DNA reads TGTGCCAGCAGTTACGGGACTAGCGGTACAGATACGCAGTATTTT.

This chain connects TRBV12-5 to TRBJ1-1; D not certain. The CDR3 runs 14 residues. Germline V gene data show CDR1 as LGHNT and CDR2 as FRNRAP. V lost 6 bases and J lost 7, with 18 bases in between. The CDR3 reads CASGLTPPGGEAFF. The CDR3 DNA reads TGTGCTAGTGGCCTTACTCCTCCAGGAGGTGAAGCTTTCTTT.

In this sample, this clonotype turned up a few times. This chain uses TRBV24-1 with TRBJ1-2, with D hard to call. Germline CDR1 is KGHDR and CDR2 is SFDVKD. The germline V and J ends were trimmed by 4 bases and 4 bases, with 3 bases remaining between them. The CDR3 contains 11 residues. In DNA form, the CDR3 reads TGTGCCACCAGTGACGTCTATGGCTACACCTTC. Residues: CATSDVYGYTF.

The genes are TRBV6-6 and TRBJ1-1, with D possibly TRBD1 on 5 matching bases. This CDR3 contains 16 residues. V dropped 7 bases and J dropped 1 base, with 19 bases sitting between them. Looked up from germline, CDR1 is MNHNY and CDR2 is SVGAGI (reference sequence). CDR3 sequence reads: CASIKHRRRSNTEAFF. The CDR3 DNA sequence: TGTGCCAGCATAAAACACAGGCGACGATCGAACACTGAAGCTTTCTTT.